The 21 T cell receptor beta chains reported below all come from one sample, sequenced in a study of PD-L1 blockade in urothelial cancer. The time point was: peripheral blood 6 weeks after treatment start. The repertoire was sequenced with immunoSEQ multiplex PCR; TCRdb's copy has only in-frame clones and lacks some. This sample has around 50,000 clones; 70% to 90% occur once, and the top ten carry approximately 2.5%. The material was PBMCs, obtained around atezolizumab (anti-PD-L1) treatment. These receptors all come from a man aged 55 to 70 with urothelial cancer.

The chain links TRBV7-2 to TRBJ1-1; no firm D call. The CDR3 covers 14 residues. Germline V gene sequence: CDR1 SGHTA, CDR2 FQGNSA. Trimming cost V 5 bases and J 8 bases, with 18 bases left between them. CDR3 sequence (DNA): TGTGCCAGCAGCCACCAACCGAAATATCAGGAAGCTTTCTTT. Residues: CASSHQPKYQEAFF. Drawing the rest from reference TRBV7-2 and TRBJ1-1, the complete variable domain is GAGVSQSPSNKVTEKGKDVELRCDPISGHTALYWYRQSLGQGLEFLIYFQGNSAPDKSGLPSDRFSAERTGGSVSTLTIQRTQQEDSAVYLCASSHQPKYQEAFFGQGTRLTVV.

This chain connects TRBV7-2 to TRBJ1-1; tentatively, D is TRBD1 (5 bases). Per the germline V gene, CDR1 is SGHTA and CDR2 is FQGNSA. This CDR3 is 12 amino acids long. V lost 0 bases, J lost 11 bases, and 10 bases lay in between. CDR3 sequence: CASSLARDSAFF. The CDR3 region has the DNA TGTGCCAGCAGCTTAGCCAGGGACTCTGCTTTCTTT.

The chain combines TRBV6-5 with TRBJ2-2, with D hard to call. This CDR3 spans 15 amino acids. V gave up 7 bases and J gave up 4 bases, with 16 bases separating them. CDR1 is MNHEY and CDR2 is SVGAGI in the germline V gene. This chain's CDR3 is CASTLTYYTTGELFF. The DNA of the CDR3 is TGTGCCAGCACCCTGACTTATTATACCACCGGGGAGCTGTTTTTT.

The rearrangement links TRBV5-4 to TRBJ2-2; 12 bases agree with TRBD2. The V segment lost 3 bases and the J segment 4 bases; nucleotides outside the gene matches: 1. Germline V gene sequence: CDR1 SGHNT, CDR2 YYREEE (reference sequence). CDR3 size: 15 residues. The chain's CDR3 is CASSSGLAGTGELFF. The CDR3, as DNA: TGTGCCAGCAGCTCGGGACTAGCGGGCACCGGGGAGCTGTTTTTT.

This chain uses TRBV19 with TRBJ1-4; the D is unclear. The V and J ends lost 4 bases and 5 bases respectively, with 14 bases between them. Germline lookup yields CDR1 LNHDA and CDR2 SQIVND (reference sequence). This CDR3 comprises 15 residues. The CDR3 here is CASSTTTGNNEKLFF. In DNA, the CDR3 is TGTGCCAGTAGTACGACGACCGGGAACAATGAAAAACTGTTTTTT.

This clone was observed a handful of times. The rearrangement joins TRBV6-1 to TRBJ1-2; TRBD1 agrees at 8 bases. Germline V gene sequence: CDR1 MNHNS, CDR2 SASEGT. With V trimmed by 11 bases and J by 5 bases, 10 bases remained unmatched. This CDR3 comprises 13 residues. CDR3 bases: TGTGCCGCACAGGGGGGATTAGCTTATGGCTACACCTTC. This sequence encodes CAAQGGLAYGYTF.

CDR3 protein: CASRAPRAGNTIYF. The CDR3 bases are TGTGCCAGCAGGGCCCCCAGGGCTGGAAACACCATATATTTT. The chain has TRBV6-5 and TRBJ1-3; tentative D call: TRBD1 (5 bases). V was cut by 6 bases and J by 2 bases, with 11 bases left in between. This CDR3 contains 14 residues. Germline CDR1 is MNHEY and CDR2 is SVGAGI.

CDR3 in DNA: TGTGCCAGTAAGACGGGACAGGGGCGCGGGGACACTGAAGCTTTCTTT. Its protein product is CASKTGQGRGDTEAFF. This rearrangement joins TRBV19 to TRBJ1-1, with 10 bases identical to TRBD1. V shed 7 bases and J 3 bases; nucleotides not matched to a gene: 11. The CDR3 is 16 amino acids. The germline V gene has CDR1 LNHDA and CDR2 SQIVND (reference sequence).

The CDR3 loop is CASSFGTANTGELFF. The CDR3 bases are TGTGCCAGCAGCTTCGGGACAGCGAACACCGGGGAGCTGTTTTTT. The chain has TRBV7-9 and TRBJ2-2; TRBD1 aligns across 7 bases. The V gene's germline CDR1 is SEHNR and CDR2 FQNEAQ (reference sequence). V trimming: 3 bases; J trimming: 0 bases; junction bases outside the gene matches: 1. The CDR3 is made up of 15 amino acids.

The chain uses TRBV30 and TRBJ2-2; possibly TRBD2 for D (6 bases). The V and J ends lost 4 bases and 7 bases respectively, with 13 bases between them. Germline CDR1 reads GTSNPN; CDR2 reads SVGIG (reference sequence). The CDR3 is made up of 13 amino acids. The CDR3 coding sequence is TGTGCCTGGAATGGGGGGAGTTACGGGGAGCTGTTTTTT. It specifies CAWNGGSYGELFF.

The chain employs TRBV27 and TRBJ2-2; 10 nucleotides match TRBD2. The CDR3 is 16 amino acids. J was trimmed by 0 bases and V by 6 bases; bases with no gene match: 4. Germline values: CDR1 MNHEY, CDR2 SMNVEV (reference sequence). CDR3: CASRLAGTTNTGELFF. The CDR3 DNA sequence: TGTGCCAGCAGACTAGCGGGAACAACGAACACCGGGGAGCTGTTTTTT.

The chain couples TRBV12-5 to TRBJ2-7, with D unresolved. Trimming left V 2 bases short and J 6 bases short, with 5 bases between. The CDR3 has 11 amino acids. Germline lookup yields CDR1 LGHNT and CDR2 FRNRAP. The CDR3 coding sequence is TGTGCTAGTGGTTTGCCCATCGAGCAGTACTTC. Its protein is CASGLPIEQYF.

This chain links TRBV5-1 with TRBJ2-1, with 11 bases that match TRBD2. The germline V gene encodes CDR1 SGHRS and CDR2 YFSETQ. Trimming took 0 bases from V and 2 from J; bases not matched to a gene: 1. The CDR3 length is 16 residues. The CDR3 DNA reads TGCGCCAGCAGCTTGGGGGGACTAGCGGCCTACAATGAGCAGTTCTTC. Amino acid sequence: CASSLGGLAAYNEQFF.

This chain connects TRBV28 to TRBJ2-2, with D perhaps matching TRBD1 (7 bases). Deletions cut 5 bases from V and 5 bases from J, with 18 bases between. The CDR3 covers 16 residues. Germline V gives CDR1 MDHEN, CDR2 SYDVKM. CDR3 sequence (DNA): TGTGCCAGCAGTCCCACTCCGACAGGGAGGACCGGGGAGCTGTTTTTT. Translated, it gives CASSPTPTGRTGELFF.

V and J are TRBV11-2 and TRBJ1-2, with D hard to call. CDR1 SGHAT and CDR2 FQNNGV come from the germline V gene. V lost 5 bases, J lost 4 bases, and 14 bases lay in between. The CDR3 is 14 residues long. The CDR3 coding sequence is TGTGCCAGCAGCATAAGGGAGGACGGCTATGGCTACACCTTC. Translating gives CASSIREDGYGYTF. The full variable domain, its missing parts supplied by reference TRBV11-2 and TRBJ1-2, is EAGVAQSPRYKIIEKRQSVAFWCNPISGHATLYWYQQILGQGPKLLIQFQNNGVVDDSQLPKDRFSAERLKGVDSTLKIQPAKLEDSAVYLCASSIREDGYGYTFGSGTRLTVV.

The gene calls are TRBV4-1 and TRBJ2-7; 9 bases line up with TRBD1. V was pared by 1 base and J by 5 bases, with 3 bases of the junction left unmatched. The CDR3 consists of 14 residues. Looked up from germline, CDR1 is MGHRA and CDR2 is YSYEKL. The CDR3 spells CASSQGDRVHEQYF. CDR3 nucleotide sequence: TGCGCCAGCAGCCAAGGGGACAGGGTCCACGAGCAGTACTTC.

In DNA form, the CDR3 reads TGTGCCAGCAGTTTGAAGGACCCAGGGCTCAATGAGCAGTTCTTC. Encoded protein: CASSLKDPGLNEQFF. V and J are TRBV2 and TRBJ2-1; D is perhaps TRBD1 (5 bases). CDR1 and CDR2 (germline): SNHLY, FYNNEI. This CDR3 region has 15 residues. The V gene lost 5 bases and the J gene lost 6 bases, with 17 bases spanning the gap. Variable domain in full (rest from reference TRBV2 and TRBJ2-1): EPEVTQTPSHQVTQMGQEVILRCVPISNHLYFYWYRQILGQKVEFLVSFYNNEISEKSEIFDDQFSVERPDGSNFTLKIRSTKLEDSAMYFCASSLKDPGLNEQFFGPGTRLTVL.

The rearrangement uses TRBV15 and TRBJ2-4, with a weak D call TRBD1 (6 bases). Deletions cut 0 bases from V and 14 bases from J, with 23 bases between. Germline-derived CDR1 and CDR2 are LNHNV and YYDKDF (reference sequence). The length of the CDR3 is 16 residues. The CDR3 bases are TGTGCCACCAGCAGAGATCAGGGACAAGGTAACGAAGGCAAGTACTTC. Encoded protein: CATSRDQGQGNEGKYF.

This chain joins TRBV6-6 and TRBJ2-7; D is perhaps TRBD2 (6 bases). Germline V lookup: CDR1 MNHNY, CDR2 SVGAGI (reference sequence). There are 13 residues in the CDR3. V shed 2 bases and J shed 3 bases, with 8 bases lying between them. The CDR3 DNA reads as TGTGCCAGCAGTTACGGGACTGACTACGAGCAGTACTTC. Its protein product is CASSYGTDYEQYF.

This chain links TRBV6-1 with TRBJ2-3; a weak D match, TRBD2 (5 bases). CDR1 is MNHNS and CDR2 is SASEGT in the germline V gene. V lost 2 bases and J 5 bases, leaving 8 bases between the germline ends. The CDR3 spans 13 residues. This chain's CDR3 is CASSERRVDTQYF. CDR3 DNA sequence: TGTGCCAGCAGTGAAAGGCGGGTAGATACGCAGTATTTT.

The chain uses TRBV19 and TRBJ1-2; D unresolved. V was shortened by 4 bases and J by 4 bases, with 16 bases between the two germline ends. The germline CDR1 and CDR2 sequences are LNHDA and SQIVND (reference sequence). The CDR3 is made up of 15 amino acids. CDR3 in DNA: TGTGCCAGTAGTACCACCTCGCAGCGGGGCTATGGCTACACCTTC. Protein: CASSTTSQRGYGYTF.